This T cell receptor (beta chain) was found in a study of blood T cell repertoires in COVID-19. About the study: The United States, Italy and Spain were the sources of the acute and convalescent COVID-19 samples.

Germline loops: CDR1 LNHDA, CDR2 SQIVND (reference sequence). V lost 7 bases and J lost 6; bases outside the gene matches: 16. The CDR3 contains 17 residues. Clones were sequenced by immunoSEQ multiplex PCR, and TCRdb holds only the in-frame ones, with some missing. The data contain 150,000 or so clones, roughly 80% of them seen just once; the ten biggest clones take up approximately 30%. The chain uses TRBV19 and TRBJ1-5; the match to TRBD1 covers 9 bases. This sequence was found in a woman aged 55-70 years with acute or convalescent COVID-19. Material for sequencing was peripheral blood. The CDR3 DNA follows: TGTGCCAGTAACTCTCCCCCCGGGACAGGGATGAGTCAGCCCCAGCATTTT. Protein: CASNSPPGTGMSQPQHF.